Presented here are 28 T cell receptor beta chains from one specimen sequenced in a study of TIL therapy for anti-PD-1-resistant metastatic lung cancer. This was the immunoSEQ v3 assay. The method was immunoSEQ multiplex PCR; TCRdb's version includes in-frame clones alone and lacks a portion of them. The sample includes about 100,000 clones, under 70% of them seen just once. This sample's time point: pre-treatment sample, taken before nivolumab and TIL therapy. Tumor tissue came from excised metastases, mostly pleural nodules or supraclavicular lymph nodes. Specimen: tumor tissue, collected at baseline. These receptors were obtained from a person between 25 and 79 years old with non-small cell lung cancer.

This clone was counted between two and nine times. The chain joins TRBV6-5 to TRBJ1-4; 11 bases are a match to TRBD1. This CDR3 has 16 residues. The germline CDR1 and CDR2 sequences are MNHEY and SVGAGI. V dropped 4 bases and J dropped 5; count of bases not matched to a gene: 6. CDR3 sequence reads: CASSSLGDRGNEKLFF. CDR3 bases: TGTGCCAGCAGTTCCCTAGGGGACAGGGGGAATGAAAAACTGTTTTTT.

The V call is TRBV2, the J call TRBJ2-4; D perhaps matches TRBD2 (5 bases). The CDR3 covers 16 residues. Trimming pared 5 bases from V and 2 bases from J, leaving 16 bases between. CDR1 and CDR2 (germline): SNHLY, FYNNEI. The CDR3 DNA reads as TGTGCCAGCAGTCGGGAAATTGTATCTACCAAAAACATTCAGTACTTC. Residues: CASSREIVSTKNIQYF.

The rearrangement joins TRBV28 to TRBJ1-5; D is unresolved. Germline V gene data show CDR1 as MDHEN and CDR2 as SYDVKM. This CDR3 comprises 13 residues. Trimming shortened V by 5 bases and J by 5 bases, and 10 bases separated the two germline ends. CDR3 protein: CASSVHPDQPQHF. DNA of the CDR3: TGTGCCAGCAGTGTCCACCCCGATCAGCCCCAGCATTTT.

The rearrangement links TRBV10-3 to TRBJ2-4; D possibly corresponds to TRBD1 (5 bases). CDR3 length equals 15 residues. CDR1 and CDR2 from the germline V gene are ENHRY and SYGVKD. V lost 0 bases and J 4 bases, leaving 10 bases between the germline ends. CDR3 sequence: CAISESSKGKNIQYF. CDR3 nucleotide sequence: TGTGCCATCAGTGAGTCGAGCAAGGGGAAAAACATTCAGTACTTC.

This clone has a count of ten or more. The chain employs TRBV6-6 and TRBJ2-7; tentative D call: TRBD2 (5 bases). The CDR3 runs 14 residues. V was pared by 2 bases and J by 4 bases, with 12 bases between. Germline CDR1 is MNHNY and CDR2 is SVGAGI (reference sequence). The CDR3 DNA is TGTGCCAGCAGTTACACGGGAAGGAAGTACGAGCAGTACTTC. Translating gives CASSYTGRKYEQYF.

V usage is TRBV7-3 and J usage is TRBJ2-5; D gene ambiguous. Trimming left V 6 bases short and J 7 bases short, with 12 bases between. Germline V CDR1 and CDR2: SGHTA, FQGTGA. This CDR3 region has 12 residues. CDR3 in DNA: TGTGCCAGCAGTTCAGCTGGCGGGACCCAGTACTTC. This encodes CASSSAGGTQYF.

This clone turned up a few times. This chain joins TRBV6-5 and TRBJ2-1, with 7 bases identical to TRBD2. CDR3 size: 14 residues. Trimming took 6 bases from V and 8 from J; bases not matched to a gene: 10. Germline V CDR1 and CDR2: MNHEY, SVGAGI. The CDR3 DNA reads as TGTGCCAGCAGCTCAAGGCGGGGGAAAGATGAGCAGTTCTTC. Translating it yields CASSSRRGKDEQFF.

The CDR3 protein is CASSFHGTSSGANVLTF. CDR3 bases: TGTGCCAGCAGCTTTCACGGGACTAGCTCTGGGGCCAACGTCCTGACTTTC. V usage is TRBV5-4 and J usage is TRBJ2-6, with 8 bases that match TRBD2. CDR1 and CDR2 from the germline V gene are SGHNT and YYREEE (reference sequence). This CDR3 region has 17 residues. V shed 2 bases, J shed 0 bases, and the junction held 4 bases outside the gene matches.

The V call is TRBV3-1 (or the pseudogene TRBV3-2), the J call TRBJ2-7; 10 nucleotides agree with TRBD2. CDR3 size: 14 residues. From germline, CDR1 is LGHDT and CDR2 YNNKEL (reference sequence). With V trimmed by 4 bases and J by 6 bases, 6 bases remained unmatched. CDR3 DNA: TGTGCCAGCAGCCCCGGGACTAGCGTACTCGAGCAGTACTTC. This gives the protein CASSPGTSVLEQYF.

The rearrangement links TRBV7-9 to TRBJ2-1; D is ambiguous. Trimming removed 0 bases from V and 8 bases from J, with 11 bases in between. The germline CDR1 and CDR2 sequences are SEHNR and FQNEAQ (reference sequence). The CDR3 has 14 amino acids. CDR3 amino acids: CASSLALGFYEQFF. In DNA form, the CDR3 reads TGTGCCAGCAGCTTAGCGCTTGGCTTTTATGAGCAGTTCTTC.

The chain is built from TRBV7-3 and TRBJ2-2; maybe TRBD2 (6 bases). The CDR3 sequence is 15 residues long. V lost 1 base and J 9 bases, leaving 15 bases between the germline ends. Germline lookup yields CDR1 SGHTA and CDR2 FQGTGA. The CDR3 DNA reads TGTGCCAGCAGCTTAAGCGGGGACGGTATGAGGGAGCTGTTTTTT. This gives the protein CASSLSGDGMRELFF.

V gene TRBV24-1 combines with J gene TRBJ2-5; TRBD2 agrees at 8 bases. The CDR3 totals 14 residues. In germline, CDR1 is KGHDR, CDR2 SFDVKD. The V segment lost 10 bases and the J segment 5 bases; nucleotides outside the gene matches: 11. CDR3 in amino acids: CATEAGGAGETQYF. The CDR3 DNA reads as TGTGCCACAGAGGCGGGGGGCGCGGGGGAGACCCAGTACTTC.

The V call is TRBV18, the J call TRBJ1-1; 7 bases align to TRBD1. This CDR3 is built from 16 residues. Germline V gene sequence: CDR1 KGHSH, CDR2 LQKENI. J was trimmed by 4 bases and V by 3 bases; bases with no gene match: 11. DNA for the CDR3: TGTGCCAGCTCACCGGGGACAGCGAATTTAGGCACTGAAGCTTTCTTT. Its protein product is CASSPGTANLGTEAFF.

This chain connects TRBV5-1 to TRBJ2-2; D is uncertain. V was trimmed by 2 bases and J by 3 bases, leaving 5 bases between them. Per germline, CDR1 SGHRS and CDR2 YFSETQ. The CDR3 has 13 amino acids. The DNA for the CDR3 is TGCGCCAGCAGCTTCGAATACACCGGGGAGCTGTTTTTT. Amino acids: CASSFEYTGELFF.

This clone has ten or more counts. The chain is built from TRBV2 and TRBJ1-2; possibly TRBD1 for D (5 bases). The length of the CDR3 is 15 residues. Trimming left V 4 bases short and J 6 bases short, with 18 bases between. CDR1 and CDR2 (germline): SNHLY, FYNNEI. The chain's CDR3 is CASSASDGGEDGYTF. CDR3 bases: TGTGCCAGCAGTGCCAGCGATGGGGGGGAGGATGGCTACACCTTC.

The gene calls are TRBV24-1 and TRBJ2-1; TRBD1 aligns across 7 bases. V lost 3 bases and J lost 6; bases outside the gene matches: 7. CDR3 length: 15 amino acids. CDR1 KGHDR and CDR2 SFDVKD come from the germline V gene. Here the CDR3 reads CATSDPRQGRNEQFF. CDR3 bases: TGTGCCACCAGTGATCCCAGACAGGGTCGCAATGAGCAGTTCTTC.

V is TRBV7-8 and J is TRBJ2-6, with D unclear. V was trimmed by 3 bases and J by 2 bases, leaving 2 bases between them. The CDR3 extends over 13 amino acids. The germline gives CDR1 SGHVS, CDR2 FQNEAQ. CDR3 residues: CASSFPGANVLTF. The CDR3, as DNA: TGTGCCAGCAGCTTCCCTGGGGCCAACGTCCTGACTTTC.

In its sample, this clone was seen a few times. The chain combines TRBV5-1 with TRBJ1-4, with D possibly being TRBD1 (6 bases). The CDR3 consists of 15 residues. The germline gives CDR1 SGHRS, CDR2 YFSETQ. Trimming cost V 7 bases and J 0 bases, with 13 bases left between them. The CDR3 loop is CASSTGIATNEKLFF. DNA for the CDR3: TGCGCCAGCTCTACAGGGATTGCAACTAATGAAAAACTGTTTTTT. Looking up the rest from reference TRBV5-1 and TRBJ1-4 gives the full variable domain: KAGVTQTPRYLIKTRGQQVTLSCSPISGHRSVSWYQQTPGQGLQFLFEYFSETQRNKGNFPGRFSGRQFSNSRSEMNVSTLELGDSALYLCASSTGIATNEKLFFGSGTQLSVL.

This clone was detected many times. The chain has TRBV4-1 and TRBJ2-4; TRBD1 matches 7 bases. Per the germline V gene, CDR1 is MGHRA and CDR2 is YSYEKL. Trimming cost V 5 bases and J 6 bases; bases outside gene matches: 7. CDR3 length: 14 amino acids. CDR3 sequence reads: CASSSGTASNIQYF. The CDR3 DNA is TGCGCCAGCAGCTCCGGGACAGCCTCAAACATTCAGTACTTC.

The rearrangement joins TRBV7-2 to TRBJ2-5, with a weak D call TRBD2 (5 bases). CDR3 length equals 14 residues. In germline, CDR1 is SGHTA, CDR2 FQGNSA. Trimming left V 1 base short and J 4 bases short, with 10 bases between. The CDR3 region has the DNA TGTGCCAGCAGCTTAGAGCGGAGGTTAGAGACCCAGTACTTC. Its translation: CASSLERRLETQYF.

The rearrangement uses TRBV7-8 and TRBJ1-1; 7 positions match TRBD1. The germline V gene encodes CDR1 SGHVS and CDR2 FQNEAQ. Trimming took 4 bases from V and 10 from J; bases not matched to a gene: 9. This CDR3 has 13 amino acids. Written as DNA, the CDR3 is TGTGCCAGCAGCTACCGACAGGGACGCGGAGCTTTCTTT. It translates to CASSYRQGRGAFF.

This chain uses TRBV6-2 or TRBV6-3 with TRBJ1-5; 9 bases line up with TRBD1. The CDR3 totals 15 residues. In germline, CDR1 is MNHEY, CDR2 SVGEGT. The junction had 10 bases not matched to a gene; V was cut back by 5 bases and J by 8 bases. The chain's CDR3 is CASSDGQGFTEPQHF. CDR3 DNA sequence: TGTGCCAGCAGTGATGGACAGGGGTTCACGGAGCCCCAGCATTTT.

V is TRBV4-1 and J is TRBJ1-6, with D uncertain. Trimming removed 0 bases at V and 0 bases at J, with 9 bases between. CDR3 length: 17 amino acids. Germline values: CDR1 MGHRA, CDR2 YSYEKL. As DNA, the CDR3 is TGCGCCAGCAGCCAAGATGGGTGGGACTCCTATAATTCACCCCTCCACTTT. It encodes CASSQDGWDSYNSPLHF.

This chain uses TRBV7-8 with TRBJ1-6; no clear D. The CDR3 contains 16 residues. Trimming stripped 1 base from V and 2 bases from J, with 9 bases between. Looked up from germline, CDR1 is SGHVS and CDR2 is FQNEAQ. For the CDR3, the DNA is TGTGCCAGCAGCTTAGAGAGGGTACCCTATAATTCACCCCTCCACTTT. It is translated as CASSLERVPYNSPLHF.

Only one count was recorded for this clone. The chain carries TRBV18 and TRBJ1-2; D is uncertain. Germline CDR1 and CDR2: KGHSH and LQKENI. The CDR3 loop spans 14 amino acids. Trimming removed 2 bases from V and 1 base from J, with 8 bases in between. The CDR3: CASSPGTGNYGYTF. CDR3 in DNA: TGTGCCAGCTCACCAGGAACTGGTAACTATGGCTACACCTTC.

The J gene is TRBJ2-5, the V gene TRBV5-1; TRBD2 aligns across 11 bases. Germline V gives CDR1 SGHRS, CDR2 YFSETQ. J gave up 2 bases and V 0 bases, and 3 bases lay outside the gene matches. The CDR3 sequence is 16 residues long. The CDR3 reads CASSLGGTSGQETQYF. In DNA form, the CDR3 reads TGCGCCAGCAGCTTGGGCGGGACTAGCGGACAAGAGACCCAGTACTTC.

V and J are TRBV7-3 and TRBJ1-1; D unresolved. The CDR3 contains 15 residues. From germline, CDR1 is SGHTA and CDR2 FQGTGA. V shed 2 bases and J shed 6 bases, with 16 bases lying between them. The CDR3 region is CASSLGGPGIAEAFF. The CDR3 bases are TGTGCCAGCAGCTTAGGTGGGCCGGGGATCGCTGAAGCTTTCTTT. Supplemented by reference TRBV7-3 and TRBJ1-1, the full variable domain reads GAGVSQTPSNKVTEKGKYVELRCDPISGHTALYWYRQSLGQGPEFLIYFQGTGAADDSGLPNDRFFAVRPEGSVSTLKIQRTERGDSAVYLCASSLGGPGIAEAFFGQGTRLTVV.

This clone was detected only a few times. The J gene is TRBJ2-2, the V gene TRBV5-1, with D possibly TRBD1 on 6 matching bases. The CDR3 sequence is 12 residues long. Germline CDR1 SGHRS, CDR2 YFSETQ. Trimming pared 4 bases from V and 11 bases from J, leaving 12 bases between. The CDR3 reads CASSPGQLELFF. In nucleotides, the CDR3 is TGCGCCAGCAGCCCGGGACAACTCGAGCTGTTTTTT.